One sample yielded the 10 T cell receptor beta chains listed below, sequenced in a study of identical twins' blood T cells. MiXCR, applied by TCRdb to the 5' RACE reads, yields one record per CDR3 protein. This table has roughly 340,000 distinct CDR3 sequences, approximately 30% appearing once. The material sequenced was PBMCs. The source is a woman between 18 and 55 years old in good health.

This clonotype was seen repeatedly, ten times or more. This chain connects TRBV19 to TRBJ1-4; D call uncertain. Trimming cost V 5 bases and J 7 bases, with 14 bases left between them. Looked up from germline, CDR1 is LNHDA and CDR2 is SQIVND (reference sequence). This CDR3 has 14 amino acids. Here the CDR3 reads CASSLQHGGEKLFF. The CDR3, as DNA: TGTGCCAGTAGTCTTCAGCATGGAGGTGAAAAACTGTTTTTT.

V and J are TRBV5-1 and TRBJ1-1; weak D call: TRBD1 (6 bases). V was clipped by 0 bases and J by 4 bases, with 16 bases between them. Germline V CDR1 and CDR2: SGHRS, YFSETQ. The CDR3 is made up of 16 amino acids. The CDR3 DNA is TGCGCCAGCAGCTTGGTCGTTGGGGGCGGATCCACTGAAGCTTTCTTT. Its translation: CASSLVVGGGSTEAFF.

Ten or more counts support this clonotype. The chain is built from TRBV27 and TRBJ1-1; D remains ambiguous. CDR3 length: 13 residues. CDR1 and CDR2 from the germline V gene are MNHEY and SMNVEV (reference sequence). Trimming shortened V by 3 bases and J by 2 bases, and 7 bases separated the two germline ends. The CDR3 nucleotides read TGTGCCAGCAGTTTGAAGGTTAACACTGAAGCTTTCTTT. Amino acid sequence: CASSLKVNTEAFF.

As DNA, the CDR3 is TGTGCCATCAGTCAACCTTCGGGACAGGGATATGGCTACACCTTC. Translated, it gives CAISQPSGQGYGYTF. J is TRBJ1-2 and V is TRBV10-3; 9 bases map to TRBD1. Germline trimming cut 5 bases from V and 5 bases from J; bases unmatched to any gene: 9. Germline CDR1 and CDR2: ENHRY and SYGVKD. The CDR3 spans 15 residues.

This chain joins TRBV9 and TRBJ1-2; D call uncertain. V dropped 2 bases and J dropped 4 bases, with 15 bases sitting between them. The CDR3 consists of 15 residues. Germline assignment: CDR1 SGDLS and CDR2 YYNGEE. CDR3 DNA: TGTGCCAGCAGCGTCGGGCGGCACTGGGGCTATGGCTACACCTTC. It codes for CASSVGRHWGYGYTF.

This chain joins TRBV7-9 and TRBJ2-7; D possibly corresponds to TRBD2 (6 bases). Trimming pared 5 bases from V and 4 bases from J, leaving 15 bases between. The CDR3 is 14 amino acids. Germline V CDR1 and CDR2: SEHNR, FQNEAQ (reference sequence). CDR3 DNA: TGTGCCAGCAGCATGGTTGGCGGAGGGTACGAGCAGTACTTC. Translating it yields CASSMVGGGYEQYF.

This clonotype has only a few counts. This chain joins TRBV7-9 and TRBJ1-1; D possibly corresponds to TRBD1 (5 bases). The CDR3 totals 11 residues. Trimming pared 8 bases from V and 1 base from J, leaving 5 bases between. Germline lookup yields CDR1 SEHNR and CDR2 FQNEAQ (reference sequence). This chain's CDR3 is CASQGNTEAFF. The DNA of the CDR3 is TGTGCCAGCCAGGGGAACACTGAAGCTTTCTTT. The full variable domain, its missing parts supplied by reference TRBV7-9 and TRBJ1-1, is DTGVSQNPRHKITKRGQNVTFRCDPISEHNRLYWYRQTLGQGPEFLTYFQNEAQLEKSRLLSDRFSAERPKGSFSTLEIQRTEQGDSAMYLCASQGNTEAFFGQGTRLTVV.

The chain carries TRBV3-1 and TRBJ1-5; D gene ambiguous. Trimming took 0 bases from V and 0 from J, leaving 6 bases between them. Germline assignment: CDR1 LGHDT and CDR2 YNNKEL (reference sequence). The CDR3 runs to 15 residues. The CDR3 DNA is TGTGCCAGCAGCCAAGATGCAGGTAGCAATCAGCCCCAGCATTTT. Residues: CASSQDAGSNQPQHF.

This clonotype was detected only a few times. The genes are TRBV7-9 and TRBJ2-7; TRBD1 agrees at 8 bases. CDR3 length: 14 residues. Trimming at V came to 4 bases and at J to 5 bases, leaving 7 bases not matched to a gene. Looked up from germline, CDR1 is SEHNR and CDR2 is FQNEAQ (reference sequence). The CDR3 sequence: CASSSWTGHNEQYF. Here the CDR3 DNA reads TGTGCCAGCAGCTCTTGGACAGGGCATAACGAGCAGTACTTC.

The chain combines TRBV20-1 with TRBJ2-1; 7 bases are shared with TRBD1. Germline CDR1 is DFQATT and CDR2 is SNEGSKA (reference sequence). V lost 5 bases to trimming and J lost 5 bases; unmatched junction nucleotides: 6. This CDR3 is 13 amino acids long. The CDR3 bases are TGCAGTGCTCCGGGACAGCTCGACAATGAGCAGTTCTTC. Translated, it gives CSAPGQLDNEQFF.